Listed here are 12 T cell receptor beta chains from one sample, sequenced in a study of cytomegalovirus exposure and HLA in healthy donors. Primers included in the PCR were 60 Vbeta and 13 Jbeta primers. Profiling relied on immunoSEQ multiplex PCR, and the TCRdb table lists in-frame clones only, not all of them. The sample has 200,000 to 250,000 clones, approximately 70% seen once. Sequencing used PBMCs. Every receptor here comes from a man in his forties in good health and CMV-seropositive.

This clone was seen just once. The rearrangement joins TRBV7-2 to TRBJ2-5; D gene unclear. Germline V gives CDR1 SGHTA, CDR2 FQGNSA. CDR3 size: 12 residues. Trimming removed 5 bases at V and 5 bases at J, with 9 bases between. The CDR3 sequence is CASSRGGETQYF. Written as DNA, the CDR3 is TGTGCCAGCAGCCGAGGTGGGGAGACCCAGTACTTC.

This clone came up once. The chain combines TRBV4-2 with TRBJ1-6; the D is unclear. Trimming took 0 bases from V and 7 from J, leaving 13 bases between them. The germline CDR1 and CDR2 sequences are LGHNA and YNFKEQ. The CDR3 sequence is 16 residues long. CDR3 sequence (DNA): TGTGCCAGCAGCCAAGAAGAGGCGAATCGAAATTCACCCCTCCACTTT. This gives the protein CASSQEEANRNSPLHF.

There are a few counts of this clone. J is TRBJ2-5 and V is TRBV19, with a tentative D call TRBD2 (5 bases). Germline CDR1 and CDR2: LNHDA and SQIVND (reference sequence). The CDR3 is made up of 16 amino acids. V lost 1 base to trimming and J lost 7 bases, with 19 bases between them. The CDR3 DNA reads TGTGCCAGTAGTATAGCACTCTTGGACTCCGCAGGGACCCAGTACTTC. Translating it yields CASSIALLDSAGTQYF.

The chain carries TRBV11-2 and TRBJ2-7; the match to TRBD1 covers 8 bases. V lost 3 bases and J lost 4; bases outside the gene matches: 17. There are 18 residues in the CDR3. The germline V gene encodes CDR1 SGHAT and CDR2 FQNNGV. The CDR3 loop is CASSFPKGPGGVYYEQYF. CDR3 coding DNA: TGTGCCAGCAGCTTCCCCAAGGGTCCAGGGGGCGTCTATTACGAGCAGTACTTC.

The chain employs TRBV29-1 and TRBJ2-3, with TRBD1 matching 8 bases. The germline V gene has CDR1 SQVTM and CDR2 ANQGSEA. The CDR3 length is 17 residues. The V gene end was trimmed by 5 bases and the J gene end by 2 bases; junction bases not matched to a gene: 15. The CDR3 region is CSVTILKTGVLTDTQYF. CDR3 DNA: TGCAGCGTTACTATATTGAAGACAGGGGTCCTCACAGATACGCAGTATTTT.

The rearrangement joins TRBV2 to TRBJ2-2; no definite D call. The CDR3 runs to 14 residues. Germline CDR1 SNHLY, CDR2 FYNNEI. Trimming took 3 bases from V and 6 from J, leaving 11 bases between them. The CDR3 nucleotides are TGTGCCAGCAGTGAGGGCCAACGTCCCGGGGAGCTGTTTTTT. It specifies CASSEGQRPGELFF.

The table lists this clone with a count of one. This chain connects TRBV4-1 to TRBJ2-2, with 7 positions matching TRBD1. The CDR3 spans 15 residues. Germline V gene data show CDR1 as MGHRA and CDR2 as YSYEKL. J lost 3 bases, V lost 0 bases, and 1 base had no gene match. The CDR3 DNA reads as TGCGCCAGCAGCCAAGAAACAGGGGACACCGGGGAGCTGTTTTTT. Translation gives CASSQETGDTGELFF.

V is TRBV19 and J is TRBJ2-7; 8 bases match TRBD1. Germline CDR1 and CDR2: LNHDA and SQIVND (reference sequence). CDR3 length: 11 amino acids. Trimming cost V 11 bases and J 5 bases; bases outside gene matches: 5. The CDR3 coding sequence is TGTGCCTCCAGGGGGCCCCACGAGCAGTACTTC. Translating gives CASRGPHEQYF.

The chain employs TRBV4-3 and TRBJ1-4, with a possible D match to TRBD1 (5 bases). This CDR3 has 16 amino acids. Trimming took 0 bases from V and 7 from J, leaving 15 bases between them. Germline CDR1 is LGHNA and CDR2 is YSLEER. The DNA of the CDR3 is TGCGCCAGCAGCCAAGAAGGGCAGGGCCTGGGTGAAAAACTGTTTTTT. Translating it yields CASSQEGQGLGEKLFF.

The CDR3 loop is CASSLRSGSSYNEQFF. The CDR3 DNA is TGTGCCAGCAGCTTGAGGAGCGGGAGCTCCTACAATGAGCAGTTCTTC. J is TRBJ2-1 and V is TRBV7-2; 8 positions match TRBD2. V was clipped by 3 bases and J by 0 bases; unmatched bases: 4. This CDR3 comprises 16 residues. Germline V CDR1 and CDR2: SGHTA, FQGNSA.

DNA of the CDR3: TGTGCCAGTAGTTGGGCCGGGGACATCTCGGTCCAGCCCCAGCATTTT. It yields the protein CASSWAGDISVQPQHF. This chain joins TRBV19 and TRBJ1-5; maybe TRBD1 (6 bases). Trimming took off 5 bases at V and 7 bases at J, with 21 bases between the two ends. CDR3 length: 16 amino acids. Per the germline V gene, CDR1 is LNHDA and CDR2 is SQIVND (reference sequence). Together with reference TRBV19 and TRBJ1-5, the CDR3 gives the full variable domain: DGGITQSPKYLFRKEGQNVTLSCEQNLNHDAMYWYRQDPGQGLRLIYYSQIVNDFQKGDIAEGYSVSREKKESFPLTVTSAQKNPTAFYLCASSWAGDISVQPQHFGDGTRLSIL.

The chain combines TRBV5-1 with TRBJ1-2; maybe TRBD1 (6 bases). This CDR3 is built from 15 residues. Trimming stripped 3 bases from V and 0 bases from J, with 12 bases between. Germline CDR1 reads SGHRS; CDR2 reads YFSETQ. The CDR3, as DNA: TGCGCCAGCAGCTCGCCGGGACATCCTAACTATGGCTACACCTTC. Translated, it gives CASSSPGHPNYGYTF.